Described below is a single T cell receptor (beta chain) sequence and its context. In the source study's methods: Using reference gene primer amplification, nucleated cell counts were estimated. Measured with immunoSEQ multiplex PCR; TCRdb has only the in-frame clones, and not every one. That table is the source of V, J and clone size, and D and trimming were worked out from the DNA. Here the sample spans about 87,000 clones, approximately 85% being singletons. Trimming took off 3 bases at V and 6 bases at J, with 18 bases between the two ends. The CDR3 has 15 amino acids. CDR1 and CDR2 from the germline V gene are MNHNS and SASEGT. Seattle patients were enrolled during active infection and followed longitudinally. The source of the sample is a study of blood T cell repertoires in COVID-19. Study-level information: The United States, Italy and Spain supplied acute and convalescent COVID-19 samples. Nucleic acid was either cDNA or gDNA, and it came from T cells, B-cell-depleted T cells, or PBMCs.

The TCR was taken from a woman older than 75 with COVID-19, enrolled during active disease. The sequenced sample was peripheral blood. The genes are TRBV6-1 and TRBJ2-7, with a tentative D call TRBD2 (5 bases). This CDR3 reads CASSEVRGIFSEQYF. The CDR3 nucleotides read TGTGCCAGCAGTGAGGTTCGGGGAATTTTTTCCGAGCAGTACTTC.